This TCR beta chain was observed in a study of T cells in localized non-small cell lung cancer. Study-wide points: A median of around 58 clones ranked among the top 100 in tumor appeared in adjacent lung.

V was pared by 0 bases and J by 5 bases, with 11 bases between. The CDR3 has 14 residues. The germline CDR1 and CDR2 sequences are SGHRS and YFSETQ. In regard to this clone: Its specificity is not known.

The table came from immunoSEQ multiplex PCR; TCRdb's copy has only in-frame clones and leaves some out. The data show about 31,000 clones, roughly 92% seen once. The chain links TRBV5-1 to TRBJ1-1; possible D gene TRBD1, 6 bases. The sequence was obtained from a woman aged 35-75 years with stage I lung adenocarcinoma. The sequenced sample was peripheral blood, obtained before any cancer treatment. The CDR3: CASSLDWGRTEAFF. In nucleotides, the CDR3 is TGCGCCAGCAGCTTGGATTGGGGGCGGACTGAAGCTTTCTTT.